The clone carrying this T cell receptor (beta chain) turned up a few times. This sample is part of a study of blood T cell repertoires in COVID-19. Per the original methods: The assay estimated nucleated cells by amplifying reference gene primers. Clones were sequenced by immunoSEQ multiplex PCR, and TCRdb holds only the in-frame ones, with some missing. V, J and clone size were drawn from that table, and D and trimming were deduced from the DNA. The sample has approximately 97,000 clones, 84% seen once. The sequence was obtained from a human donor in a cohort sampled during active COVID-19. The sample taken for sequencing was peripheral blood.

CDR3 sequence: CASTQSALPTHEQFF. CDR3 in DNA: TGTGCCAGCACCCAGTCGGCACTACCAACTCATGAGCAGTTCTTC. This chain joins TRBV5-8 and TRBJ2-1, with no clear D. V was cut by 6 bases and J by 8 bases, with 21 bases left in between. Germline assignment: CDR1 SGHTS and CDR2 YDEGEE. The CDR3 runs 15 residues.